The T cell receptor (beta chain) under discussion was sequenced for a study of regulatory T cells in long-lasting Graves disease. Time point reported: persistent/refractory GD, antithyroid drugs over 5 years with positive TRAb. The TCR library was made from RNA that had been extracted from PBMCs in TRIzol. The CDR3 contains 12 residues. Between the trimmed V and J ends, which lost 10 bases and 8 bases, there was a span of 17 bases. Per the germline V gene, CDR1 is MDHEN and CDR2 is SYDVKM. This clonotype was seen many times. Arm-PCR of CDR3 regions with iRepertoire HTBI primers generated TCR beta libraries. TCRdb processed the multiplex PCR reads anew with MiXCR; each CDR3 protein has one entry. The table lists about 400,000 distinct CDR3 sequences, less than 25% of them singletons.

The material was peripheral blood mononuclear cells (PBMCs), obtained when the disease was refractory, from a patient treated with antithyroid drugs. The chain combines TRBV28 with TRBJ1-1; tentatively, D is TRBD1 (6 bases). The source of this sequence is a female donor with Graves disease. CDR3 amino acids: CATCKGGREAFF. The CDR3 bases are TGTGCCACCTGTAAGGGGGGCCGGGAAGCTTTCTTT.